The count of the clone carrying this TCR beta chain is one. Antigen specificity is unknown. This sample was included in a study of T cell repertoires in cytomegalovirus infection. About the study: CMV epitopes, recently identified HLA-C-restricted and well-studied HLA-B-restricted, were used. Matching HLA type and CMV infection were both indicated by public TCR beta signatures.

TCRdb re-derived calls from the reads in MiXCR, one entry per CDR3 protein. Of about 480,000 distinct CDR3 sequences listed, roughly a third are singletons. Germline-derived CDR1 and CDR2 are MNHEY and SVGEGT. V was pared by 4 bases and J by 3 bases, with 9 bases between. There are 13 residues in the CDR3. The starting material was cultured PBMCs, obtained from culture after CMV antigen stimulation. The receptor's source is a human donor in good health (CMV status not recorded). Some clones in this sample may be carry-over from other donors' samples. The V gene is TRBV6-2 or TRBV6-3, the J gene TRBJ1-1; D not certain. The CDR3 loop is CASSSWTYTEAFF. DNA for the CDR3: TGTGCCAGCAGTTCCTGGACTTACACTGAAGCTTTCTTT.